This entry features one T cell receptor beta chain sequence. The antigen is unknown. The sample belongs to a study of cytomegalovirus exposure and HLA in healthy donors. CDR3 length: 17 residues. Per the germline V gene, CDR1 is MDHEN and CDR2 is SYDVKM. V gave up 7 bases and J gave up 7 bases; unmatched junction bases: 10. Regarding the study as a whole: In a later analysis, TCR beta V- and J-gene trimming was associated with a missense DCLRE1C variant. In vitro testing confirmed a few CMV-associated chains as specific for CMV antigens.

PCR was performed using 60 Vbeta and 13 Jbeta primers. Assay: immunoSEQ multiplex PCR; the TCRdb copy retains only in-frame clones and omits some. This sample has about 200,000 clones, with roughly four fifths found just once. The rearrangement uses TRBV28 and TRBJ2-1, with 16 bases that match TRBD2. The receptor was isolated from a woman aged 40 to 50 in good health and CMV-seronegative. Source material: PBMCs. The CDR3 loop reads CASKGLAGGPRTNEQFF. CDR3 DNA sequence: TGTGCCAGCAAGGGACTAGCGGGAGGGCCTCGTACGAATGAGCAGTTCTTC.